Each of the 9 T cell receptor beta chains below was sequenced from the same sample in a study of cytomegalovirus exposure and HLA in healthy donors (dated by TCRdb to 2016 to 2017). The library was made by the immunoSEQ multiplex PCR assay. TCRdb stores this immuneACCESS table with in-frame sequences only. Part of the clones is absent; in the studies checked, under half of the shortfall reflects unresolved V genes, and no reason is known for the rest. This sample is represented by about 330,000 clones; roughly 87% of them were singletons. The ten most abundant clones make up approximately 1.1% of the sample. Sequencing was carried out using PBMCs. These receptor sequences come from a woman aged 25 to 45 in good health and CMV-seropositive.

J is TRBJ1-1 and V is TRBV18; unclear D gene. Looked up from germline, CDR1 is KGHSH and CDR2 is LQKENI. V was shortened by 2 bases and J by 1 base, with 8 bases between the two germline ends. The CDR3 consists of 14 residues. The DNA for the CDR3 is TGTGCCAGCTCACCAGCCCAGTCGAACACTGAAGCTTTCTTT. Translation gives CASSPAQSNTEAFF.

This clone has just one count. V usage is TRBV7-2 and J usage is TRBJ1-1; a weak D match, TRBD1 (6 bases). V was cut by 3 bases and J by 0 bases, with 17 bases left in between. The CDR3 has 17 residues. Germline V lookup: CDR1 SGHTA, CDR2 FQGNSA. The CDR3 spells CASSFSSFDRLNTEAFF. CDR3 DNA: TGTGCCAGCAGCTTTAGCTCCTTCGACAGGCTGAACACTGAAGCTTTCTTT.

This clone was observed a few times. This sequence joins TRBV9 and TRBJ1-1; 11 bases match TRBD1. This CDR3 region has 15 residues. Germline CDR1 and CDR2: SGDLS and YYNGEE. The V and J ends lost 4 bases and 4 bases, in that order; junction bases with no gene match: 6. The CDR3 spells CASSPWGTGGTEAFF. The CDR3, as DNA: TGTGCCAGCAGCCCCTGGGGGACAGGGGGCACTGAAGCTTTCTTT.

This clone has a handful of counts. The gene calls are TRBV28 and TRBJ1-2; TRBD1 matches at 9 bases. Germline CDR1 is MDHEN and CDR2 is SYDVKM. J lost 8 bases, V lost 8 bases, and 6 bases had no gene match. This CDR3 spans 12 amino acids. The CDR3 sequence is CASGTGSRGYTF. CDR3 nucleotides: TGTGCCAGCGGGACAGGGAGTAGGGGCTACACCTTC.

The chain links TRBV20-1 to TRBJ2-1, with D perhaps matching TRBD2 (6 bases). The CDR3 runs to 11 residues. The germline V gene has CDR1 DFQATT and CDR2 SNEGSKA (reference sequence). The CDR3 coding sequence is TGCTCGGCGGGATCAAACAATGAGCAGTTCTTC. It codes for CSAGSNNEQFF.

The gene calls are TRBV7-3 and TRBJ2-2, with 9 bases identical to TRBD1. Germline V lookup: CDR1 SGHTA, CDR2 FQGTGA. The CDR3 loop spans 14 amino acids. V lost 5 bases, J lost 7 bases, and 5 bases stayed unmatched. CDR3 protein: CASSTTGGDGELFF. CDR3 bases: TGTGCCAGCAGCACAACAGGGGGCGACGGGGAGCTGTTTTTT.

The genes are TRBV29-1 and TRBJ2-7; a possible D gene is TRBD2 (6 bases). Germline CDR1 and CDR2: SQVTM and ANQGSEA. The ends were cut back, 7 bases at V and 0 bases at J, with 16 bases in the middle. The CDR3 covers 14 residues. The CDR3: CSAETGGLSYEQYF. In DNA form, the CDR3 reads TGCAGCGCAGAAACCGGAGGGCTCTCCTACGAGCAGTACTTC.

The chain combines TRBV28 with TRBJ2-7; D is unresolved. CDR3 length: 14 amino acids. V dropped 2 bases and J dropped 4 bases, with 12 bases sitting between them. Germline CDR1 is MDHEN and CDR2 is SYDVKM. The CDR3: CASSLGWAAYEQYF. The CDR3 region has the DNA TGTGCCAGCAGTTTAGGATGGGCAGCTTACGAGCAGTACTTC.

The chain employs TRBV11-3 and TRBJ1-5; tentative D call: TRBD1 (6 bases). The CDR3 is 15 residues long. V was clipped by 5 bases and J by 2 bases, with 13 bases between them. Looked up from germline, CDR1 is SGHNT and CDR2 is YENEEA. CDR3 bases: TGTGCCAGCAGCCGAGGGGGGGCCCGCAATCAGCCCCAGCATTTT. Translating it yields CASSRGGARNQPQHF.